Below, 17 T cell receptor beta chains from the same sample are listed, as sequenced in a study of regulatory T cells in long-lasting Graves disease. The TCR beta library used iRepertoire HTBI primers with Arm-PCR amplification of CDR3. Each CDR3 protein gets one entry after TCRdb re-called the multiplex PCR reads with MiXCR. The sample holds about 420,000 distinct CDR3 sequences, about 17% seen once. As for time point: newly diagnosed GD, antithyroid drugs for less than 3 months. With RNA extracted from PBMCs as input, the TCR library was made. The data were also submitted as part of a second study, on T cells in Graves' hyperthyroidism and ophthalmopathy.

This material consisted of peripheral blood mononuclear cells (PBMCs), taken at new diagnosis, from a patient treated with antithyroid drugs. Every receptor here comes from a woman aged 18-35 years with Graves disease.

This clonotype was counted at least ten times. The chain recombines TRBV4-3 with TRBJ2-2; D is undetermined. With 4 bases removed from V and 2 bases from J, the gap between germline ends came to 8 bases. Germline lookup yields CDR1 LGHNA and CDR2 YSLEER. The CDR3 extends over 14 amino acids. The CDR3 spells CASSRRLNTGELFF. DNA of the CDR3: TGCGCCAGCAGCCGCCGCCTTAACACCGGGGAGCTGTTTTTT.

Many counts were recorded for this clonotype. The CDR3 protein is CSAPPLGGRAHEQFF. The CDR3 coding sequence is TGCAGTGCTCCCCCACTTGGCGGGAGGGCCCATGAGCAGTTCTTC. The genes are TRBV20-1 and TRBJ2-1, with TRBD2 matching 9 bases. CDR1 and CDR2 (germline): DFQATT, SNEGSKA (reference sequence). V gave up 5 bases and J gave up 8 bases; unmatched junction bases: 13. CDR3 length equals 15 residues.

This clonotype has ten or more counts. The V and J genes are TRBV11-2 and TRBJ2-3; D gene unclear. The CDR3 length is 13 residues. Looked up from germline, CDR1 is SGHAT and CDR2 is FQNNGV. Deletions cut 3 bases from V and 2 bases from J, with 6 bases between. The CDR3 nucleotides are TGTGCCAGCAGCTTGTCAGCCACAGATACGCAGTATTTT. Translated, it gives CASSLSATDTQYF.

This clonotype showed up just a few times. The chain recombines TRBV4-2 with TRBJ2-7; 12 nucleotides agree with TRBD2. Trimming took 1 base from V and 3 from J; bases not matched to a gene: 4. This CDR3 is built from 16 residues. CDR1 LGHNA and CDR2 YNFKEQ come from the germline V gene. The CDR3 loop reads CASSQATSGRVYEQYF. The CDR3 nucleotides read TGTGCCAGCAGCCAAGCGACTAGCGGGAGAGTCTACGAGCAGTACTTC.

This clonotype showed up many times. The chain links TRBV7-8 to TRBJ2-1; TRBD2 is a possible D gene (6 bases). Germline CDR1 and CDR2: SGHVS and FQNEAQ. Trimming cost V 1 base and J 7 bases, with 14 bases left between them. CDR3 length: 15 residues. This CDR3 reads CASSLGAGQLNEQFF. The CDR3 DNA is TGTGCCAGCAGCTTAGGGGCGGGGCAGCTGAATGAGCAGTTCTTC.

Comment on this clonotype: The junction and the germline gene differ at one end; a read error may be behind it. The rearrangement links TRBV20-1 to TRBJ2-7; D call uncertain. Germline V lookup: CDR1 DFQATT, CDR2 SNEGSKA (reference sequence). CDR3 length equals 16 residues. CDR3 coding DNA: TGCAATGCTAGAGACGATGTAAACACCCAGACCTACGAGCAGTACTTC. Residues: CNARDDVNTQTYEQYF.

This clonotype appeared many times. The rearrangement links TRBV28 to TRBJ2-1, with TRBD2 identical over 7 bases. This CDR3 contains 15 residues. The J segment lost 7 bases and the V segment lost 5 bases, leaving 11 bases of the junction unmatched. Germline CDR1 reads MDHEN; CDR2 reads SYDVKM. CDR3 nucleotide sequence: TGTGCCAGCAGTATACCAAGCGGGAACCTAAATGAGCAGTTCTTC. It translates to CASSIPSGNLNEQFF.

This clonotype was seen more than once but under ten times. This sequence joins TRBV7-2 and TRBJ2-2, with D perhaps matching TRBD2 (5 bases). V lost 4 bases to trimming and J lost 7 bases, with 16 bases between them. The CDR3 extends over 15 amino acids. Germline-derived CDR1 and CDR2 are SGHTA and FQGNSA. Here the CDR3 DNA reads TGTGCCAGCAGCTACCGGGCGCCCCGGGACGGGGAGCTGTTTTTT. Translation: CASSYRAPRDGELFF.

This clonotype has only a few counts. A far larger clone lies a single base away; this is likely a read error. The J gene is TRBJ2-1, the V gene TRBV28; D not resolved. The length of the CDR3 is 11 residues. V was pared by 6 bases and J by 10 bases, with 10 bases between. The V gene's germline CDR1 is MDHEN and CDR2 SYDVKM. The CDR3 DNA sequence: TGTGCCAGCAGGGACGTTGACGAGCAGTTCTTC. Its translation is CASRDVDEQFF.

This clonotype was found a few times. The gene calls are TRBV28 and TRBJ2-7; D perhaps matches TRBD1 (5 bases). The CDR3 loop spans 12 amino acids. Germline loops: CDR1 MDHEN, CDR2 SYDVKM. V lost 2 bases to trimming and J lost 5 bases, with 7 bases between them. CDR3 sequence (DNA): TGTGCCAGCAGTTTACCGGACAACGAGCAGTACTTC. The encoded protein is CASSLPDNEQYF.

This clonotype has at least ten counts. The V and J genes are TRBV2 and TRBJ2-2; 7 nucleotides align to TRBD1. Germline V gives CDR1 SNHLY, CDR2 FYNNEI. Germline trimming cut 3 bases from V and 5 bases from J; bases unmatched to any gene: 6. The CDR3 contains 15 residues. The CDR3 DNA follows: TGTGCCAGCAGTGAGGCCGGGACAGTGACCGGGGAGCTGTTTTTT. Encoded protein: CASSEAGTVTGELFF.

This clonotype was found a few times. The chain carries TRBV6-5 and TRBJ2-5, with D possibly called TRBD1 or TRBD2 (5 bases each). Germline values: CDR1 MNHEY, CDR2 SVGAGI. CDR3 length equals 15 residues. V lost 0 bases and J lost 2, with 10 bases in between. CDR3 sequence: CASSYSRGRQETQYF. Written as DNA, the CDR3 is TGTGCCAGCAGTTACTCGAGGGGCAGGCAAGAGACCCAGTACTTC.

This clonotype was found many times. The genes are TRBV6-2 or TRBV6-3 and TRBJ2-7; D is uncertain. V lost 5 bases to trimming and J lost 3 bases, with 8 bases between them. CDR1 and CDR2 from the germline V gene are MNHEY and SVGEGT. This CDR3 region has 12 residues. The CDR3 loop is CASSEGFYEQYF. As DNA, the CDR3 is TGTGCCAGCAGTGAAGGATTCTACGAGCAGTACTTC.

This clonotype was observed many times. The V call is TRBV2, the J call TRBJ1-2; the D is unclear. The germline V and J ends were trimmed by 4 bases and 4 bases, with 13 bases remaining between them. The CDR3 sequence is 14 residues long. Germline values: CDR1 SNHLY, CDR2 FYNNEI. The CDR3 protein is CASSGSRLSYGYTF. The CDR3 nucleotides are TGTGCCAGCAGTGGAAGCAGGCTTAGCTATGGCTACACCTTC.

This clonotype has ten or more counts. J is TRBJ2-3 and V is TRBV7-2; tentative D call: TRBD2 (5 bases). V was pared by 2 bases and J by 5 bases, with 14 bases between. CDR1 SGHTA and CDR2 FQGNSA come from the germline V gene. The CDR3 has 15 amino acids. This chain's CDR3 is CASSLQPSEGDTQYF. The CDR3 DNA is TGTGCCAGCAGCTTACAGCCGTCTGAGGGAGATACGCAGTATTTT.

This clonotype was observed a handful of times. The chain employs TRBV9 and TRBJ2-2; TRBD1 matches 11 bases. This CDR3 comprises 16 residues. CDR1 is SGDLS, CDR2 YYNGEE, per germline. J was trimmed by 5 bases and V by 3 bases; bases with no gene match: 6. CDR3 in DNA: TGTGCCAGCAGCGGGCGGGACAGGGGGTCGACCGGGGAGCTGTTTTTT. Its translation: CASSGRDRGSTGELFF.

This clonotype was counted many times. The genes are TRBV3-1 and TRBJ1-2; D uncertain. CDR3 size: 13 residues. V was shortened by 3 bases and J by 3 bases, with 8 bases between the two germline ends. The germline V gene has CDR1 LGHDT and CDR2 YNNKEL (reference sequence). The CDR3 DNA follows: TGTGCCAGCAGCCATGTTCTACACTATGGCTACACCTTC. It yields the protein CASSHVLHYGYTF.